A selection of T cell receptor beta chains follows, all from one sample in a study of T cells in Graves' hyperthyroidism and ophthalmopathy. TCRdb ran MiXCR on the multiplex PCR reads and lists one entry per CDR3 protein. The repertoire holds approximately 610,000 distinct CDR3 sequences, roughly 14% seen once, with around 4.5% in the top ten. The material sequenced was blood. Receptors were obtained from a woman in her forties with Graves' ophthalmopathy. Both conserved end residues are part of each CDR3. A D gene is named only where the DNA matches it firmly. Expanded clones get a size class; other rows say once, few or many, or leave the size out.

J gene	V gene	D gene	clone size	CDR3 protein	CDR3 DNA
TRBJ1-1	TRBV30	-	many	CAWSSSSGGVMGAFF	TGTGCCTGGAGTAGTAGCTCGGGAGGGGTAATGGGAGCTTTCTTT
TRBJ1-2	TRBV28	-	many	CASSRWARDNYGYTF	TGTGCCAGCAGCCGATGGGCCCGGGACAACTATGGCTACACCTTC
TRBJ1-1	TRBV20-1	-	many	CSAKEGAHTEAFF	TGCAGTGCTAAGGAGGGCGCCCACACTGAAGCTTTCTTT
TRBJ2-7	TRBV20-1	TRBD2	-	CSAPIRDYGYEQYF	TGCAGTGCTCCTATCCGGGACTATGGCTACGAGCAGTACTTC
TRBJ1-4	TRBV28	-	many	CASRRQTATNEKLFF	TGTGCCAGCAGACGACAAACAGCAACTAATGAAAAACTGTTTTTT
TRBJ2-7	TRBV28	-	many	CASRPEGALSYEQYF	TGTGCCAGCAGGCCGGAGGGGGCTCTGTCCTACGAGCAGTACTTC
TRBJ2-5	TRBV20-1	-	-	CSAIEGGPNGETQYF	TGCAGTGCTATTGAGGGAGGCCCCAACGGGGAGACCCAGTACTTC
TRBJ1-1	TRBV7-8	TRBD1	many	CASSTRQGIRAEAFF	TGTGCCAGCAGCACCAGACAGGGAATTAGGGCTGAAGCTTTCTTT
TRBJ2-3	TRBV6-4	TRBD2	many	CASSRPGGIKTDTQYF	TGTGCCAGCAGCCGCCCGGGGGGGATCAAGACAGATACGCAGTATTTT
TRBJ1-5	TRBV11-1	TRBD1	many	CASSRDRFNSNQPQHF	TGTGCCAGCAGCCGGGACAGGTTTAATAGCAATCAGCCCCAGCATTTT
TRBJ2-7	TRBV19	-	-	CASSIRDKTYEQYF	TGTGCCAGTAGTATCAGGGACAAAACCTACGAGCAGTACTTC
TRBJ2-7	TRBV25-1	-	many	CASSEPGAEQYF	TGTGCCAGCAGTGAACCTGGAGCCGAGCAGTACTTC
TRBJ1-5	TRBV27	-	many	CASTTREGSNQPQHF	TGTGCCAGCACCACACGGGAAGGGAGCAATCAGCCCCAGCATTTT
TRBJ1-1	TRBV7-6	TRBD1	many	CASSLGTGGLEAFF	TGTGCCAGCAGCTTAGGGACAGGGGGATTGGAAGCTTTCTTT
TRBJ2-5	TRBV12-3/TRBV12-4	-	many	CASSSGTAPETQYF	TGTGCCAGCAGCTCTGGGACCGCGCCAGAGACCCAGTACTTC
TRBJ2-7	TRBV6-1	-	few	CASSDGAFYEQYF	TGTGCCAGCAGTGATGGGGCTTTCTACGAGCAGTACTTC
TRBJ2-2	TRBV7-2	TRBD2	-	CASRNTGGNTGELFF	TGTGCCAGCAGGAATACGGGAGGGAACACCGGGGAGCTGTTTTTT
TRBJ1-1	TRBV6-1	-	-	CASRSGVASMNTEAFF	TGTGCCAGCAGATCGGGGGTCGCTTCCATGAACACTGAAGCTTTCTTT
TRBJ2-2	TRBV6-2/TRBV6-3	-	-	CASSYLGSGELFF	TGTGCCAGCAGTTATCTGGGGTCCGGGGAGCTGTTTTTT
TRBJ1-5	TRBV19	TRBD1	few	CASGKGQGSLQPQHF	TGTGCCAGTGGAAAGGGACAGGGTTCCCTTCAGCCCCAGCATTTT
TRBJ1-5	TRBV28	-	-	CASSFRRKGQPQHF	TGTGCCAGCAGTTTTAGAAGGAAGGGCCAGCCCCAGCATTTT
TRBJ2-5	TRBV19	TRBD2	many	CASSIGLAGGDETQYF	TGTGCCAGTAGTATTGGACTAGCGGGAGGGGATGAGACCCAGTACTTC
TRBJ1-2	TRBV6-5	-	-	CASSIQVSYGYTF	TGTGCCAGCAGTATACAGGTTTCCTATGGCTACACCTTC
TRBJ1-1	TRBV6-5	-	many	CASSPRDDRAFF	TGTGCCAGCAGTCCGCGGGACGATCGGGCTTTCTTT
TRBJ2-7	TRBV6-2/TRBV6-3	-	many	CASSSPAGEQYF	TGTGCCAGCAGTTCGCCAGCGGGCGAGCAGTACTTC
TRBJ1-2	TRBV3-1	TRBD1	-	CASSQGRTGGTSGYTF	TGTGCCAGCAGCCAAGGACGGACAGGGGGCACCTCTGGCTACACCTTC
TRBJ2-7	TRBV5-1	TRBD2	few	CASSLGLAVIYEQYF	TGCGCCAGCAGCCTGGGACTAGCGGTCATATACGAGCAGTACTTC
TRBJ1-5	TRBV30	TRBD1	many	CAWGGQGRQPQHF	TGTGCCTGGGGGGGACAGGGGCGTCAGCCCCAGCATTTT
TRBJ2-5	TRBV20-1	TRBD1	many	CSADREETQYF	TGCAGTGCTGACAGGGAAGAGACCCAGTACTTC
TRBJ1-2	TRBV12-3/TRBV12-4	-	many	CASSSFQENYNYGYTF	TGTGCCAGCAGTTCCTTCCAGGAAAATTACAACTATGGCTACACCTTC
TRBJ2-2	TRBV7-3	TRBD1	many	CASSPDRDTGELFF	TGTGCCAGCAGCCCGGACAGGGACACCGGGGAGCTGTTTTTT
TRBJ2-2	TRBV11-3	TRBD2	many	CASSLVGGSGGELFF	TGTGCCAGCAGCTTAGTTGGCGGGAGCGGCGGGGAGCTGTTTTTT
TRBJ1-4	TRBV28	-	many	CASSFLQGGNEKLFF	TGTGCCAGCAGTTTTCTCCAGGGAGGGAATGAAAAACTGTTTTTT
TRBJ2-5	TRBV6-2/TRBV6-3	TRBD2	few	CASSKGLAGVQTQYF	TGTGCCAGCAGTAAGGGACTAGCGGGAGTGCAGACCCAGTACTTC